Listed below are T cell receptor beta chains from one sample, sequenced in a study of regulatory T cells in long-lasting Graves disease. TCRdb reanalysed the multiplex PCR reads using MiXCR and keeps one entry per CDR3 protein. The sample lists around 400,000 distinct CDR3 sequences; around 15% were seen once. The sample consisted of peripheral blood mononuclear cells (PBMCs), taken at new diagnosis, from a patient treated with antithyroid drugs. The receptors stem from a female donor with Graves disease. Each CDR3 is given with its conserved first and last residue. Fields, in order: D gene, clone size, J gene, V gene, CDR3 protein, CDR3 DNA. D genes are given only for firm matches. Not all rows give a size; the values are once, few, many and, for expanded clones, a class.

>NA|few|TRBJ2-3|TRBV9
CASSSRLHTDTQYF
TGTGCCAGCAGCAGTCGACTTCACACAGATACGCAGTATTTT
>NA|many|TRBJ2-3|TRBV12-3/TRBV12-4
CASRIQGRGTQYF
TGTGCCAGCAGAATTCAGGGTCGTGGTACGCAGTATTTT
>NA|NA|TRBJ1-1|TRBV5-1
CASSLVELPWGTEAFF
TGCGCCAGCAGCTTGGTAGAGCTTCCTTGGGGGACTGAAGCTTTCTTT
>NA|many|TRBJ1-2|TRBV15
CATSRDGVQGSNGYTF
TGTGCCACCAGCAGAGATGGGGTGCAGGGGTCGAATGGCTACACCTTC
>TRBD1|few|TRBJ2-5|TRBV27
CASSLRTGEETQYF
TGTGCCAGCAGTTTGCGGACAGGGGAAGAGACCCAGTACTTC
>TRBD1|many|TRBJ2-1|TRBV13
CASSSRTGSSYNEQFF
TGTGCCAGCAGCTCCCGGACAGGGAGCTCCTACAATGAGCAGTTCTTC
>NA|many|TRBJ2-2|TRBV27
CASSFGGVNTGELFF
TGTGCCAGCAGTTTTGGGGGTGTAAACACCGGGGAGCTGTTTTTT
>NA|NA|TRBJ1-2|TRBV20-1
CSARDREGGISYTF
TGCAGTGCTAGAGATCGTGAGGGAGGAATCAGCTACACCTTC
>TRBD2|many|TRBJ2-1|TRBV2
CASSAAGGDSLSSYNEQFF
TGTGCCAGCAGTGCGGCGGGAGGAGATTCTCTTAGCTCCTACAATGAGCAGTTCTTC
>TRBD1|many|TRBJ1-5|TRBV2
CASSEETGLKRQPQHF
TGTGCCAGCAGTGAAGAGACAGGGTTGAAACGTCAGCCCCAGCATTTT
>NA|NA|TRBJ2-5|TRBV7-9
CASSFVGGAGETQYF
TGTGCCAGCAGCTTCGTCGGTGGGGCTGGAGAGACCCAGTACTTC
>NA|many|TRBJ2-7|TRBV6-2/TRBV6-3
CASTKGGTYEQYF
TGTGCCAGCACGAAGGGGGGTACCTACGAGCAGTACTTC
>TRBD1|many|TRBJ2-5|TRBV20-1
CSARETGGVETQYF
TGCAGTGCTAGAGAGACAGGGGGCGTGGAGACCCAGTACTTC
>NA|NA|TRBJ2-5|TRBV12-3/TRBV12-4
CASSIGAKETQYF
TGTGCCAGCAGTATCGGGGCAAAAGAGACCCAGTACTTC
>NA|NA|TRBJ2-1|TRBV18
CASSRAAVNSYNEQFF
TGTGCCAGCTCGAGGGCCGCGGTCAACTCCTACAATGAGCAGTTCTTC
>NA|many|TRBJ2-2|TRBV11-2
CASSSGNTGELFF
TGTGCCAGCAGTTCCGGGAACACCGGGGAGCTGTTTTTT
>NA|many|TRBJ2-7|TRBV28
CASHEGRDYEQYF
TGTGCCAGCCACGAGGGCAGGGACTACGAGCAGTACTTC
>NA|many|TRBJ2-1|TRBV7-3
CASSSGWGEPNEQFF
TGTGCCAGCAGCTCCGGCTGGGGGGAACCCAATGAGCAGTTCTTC
>NA|NA|TRBJ2-3|TRBV7-3
CASSPEGPADTQYF
TGTGCCAGCAGCCCGGAGGGTCCCGCAGATACGCAGTATTTT
>NA|many|TRBJ1-2|TRBV20-1
CSARDLKVDYGYTF
TGCAGTGCTAGAGATCTGAAGGTCGACTATGGCTACACCTTC
>TRBD2|few|TRBJ2-7|TRBV27
CASSFSGGPSYEQYF
TGTGCCAGCAGTTTTTCGGGGGGTCCCTCCTACGAGCAGTACTTC
>NA|NA|TRBJ2-7|TRBV19
CASSIVPRGTSYEQYF
TGTGCCAGTAGTATAGTGCCGCGGGGAACGTCCTACGAGCAGTACTTC
>TRBD1|NA|TRBJ2-3|TRBV11-2
CASSSRTGWGTDTQYF
TGTGCCAGCAGCTCCCGGACAGGGTGGGGCACAGATACGCAGTATTTT
>NA|many|TRBJ1-2|TRBV2
CASSDDQYGYTF
TGTGCCAGCAGTGATGACCAATATGGCTACACCTTC
>NA|many|TRBJ1-4|TRBV20-1
CSARMEPNEKLFF
TGCAGTGCTAGAATGGAACCTAATGAAAAACTGTTTTTT
>TRBD1|many|TRBJ1-5|TRBV6-1
CASSELGQRAQHF
TGTGCCAGCAGTGAACTGGGACAGCGGGCCCAGCATTTT
>NA|many|TRBJ1-1|TRBV4-1
CASSTQYREAGTEAFF
TGCGCCAGCAGCACACAATACAGGGAAGCCGGCACTGAAGCTTTCTTT
>NA|many|TRBJ1-4|TRBV7-3
CASSLRQATNEKLFF
TGTGCCAGCAGCTTAAGACAGGCGACTAATGAAAAACTGTTTTTT
>NA|few|TRBJ2-1|TRBV28
CASSLGATLYNEQFF
TGTGCCAGCAGTTTAGGAGCCACTCTCTACAATGAGCAGTTCTTC
>NA|many|TRBJ2-2|TRBV27
CASSQKGAGELFF
TGTGCCAGCAGTCAAAAGGGTGCCGGGGAGCTGTTTTTT
>NA|many|TRBJ2-7|TRBV27
CASSLTGGLTYEQYF
TGTGCCAGCAGTTTAACCGGCGGACTGACCTACGAGCAGTACTTC
>NA|many|TRBJ1-4|TRBV6-5
CASSYNAQGVEKLFF
TGTGCCAGCAGTTACAACGCGCAGGGAGTCGAAAAACTGTTTTTT
>TRBD2|NA|TRBJ2-5|TRBV7-9
CASNLAGEGTQYF
TGTGCCAGCAACCTAGCGGGAGAAGGGACCCAGTACTTC
>TRBD1|few|TRBJ2-2|TRBV27
CASSFSGQGESGELFF
TGTGCCAGCAGTTTTTCCGGACAGGGGGAATCGGGGGAGCTGTTTTTT
>TRBD2|NA|TRBJ2-7|TRBV27
CASSFLAGGQEQYF
TGTGCCAGCAGTTTCCTAGCGGGAGGGCAAGAGCAGTACTTC
>NA|many|TRBJ1-1|TRBV6-1
CASSPRVRANTEAFF
TGTGCCAGCAGCCCTAGGGTCAGGGCGAACACTGAAGCTTTCTTT
>TRBD2|many|TRBJ2-3|TRBV12-3/TRBV12-4
CASRERLAGDQDTQYF
TGTGCCAGCAGGGAACGACTAGCGGGGGACCAAGATACGCAGTATTTT
>TRBD1|NA|TRBJ1-6|TRBV6-1
CASRGGNTSPLHF
TGTGCCAGCAGAGGGGGCAATACTTCACCCCTCCACTTT
>NA|many|TRBJ2-3|TRBV12-3/TRBV12-4
CASSISRGRDTQYF
TGTGCCAGCAGTATCTCGCGGGGAAGGGATACGCAGTATTTT
>NA|many|TRBJ2-7|TRBV7-2
CASSPGNRVYEQYF
TGTGCCAGCAGCCCCGGAAACAGGGTCTACGAGCAGTACTTC
>NA|few|TRBJ1-2|TRBV4-3
CASSQDRMGSGGYTF
TGCGCCAGCAGCCAAGATCGAATGGGATCGGGGGGCTACACCTTC
>TRBD1|many|TRBJ2-1|TRBV5-1
CASSLRTGDNEQFF
TGCGCCAGCAGCTTGCGGACAGGGGACAATGAGCAGTTCTTC
>TRBD1|many|TRBJ1-4|TRBV5-1
CASSLGGTDLNEKLFF
TGCGCCAGCAGCTTGGGAGGGACAGATCTTAATGAAAAACTGTTTTTT
>TRBD2|few|TRBJ2-5|TRBV20-1
CSARGGASGSQETQYF
TGCAGTGCTAGAGGTGGGGCTAGCGGATCACAAGAGACCCAGTACTTC
>NA|many|TRBJ1-5|TRBV20-1
CSAIRSGLGASDQPQHF
TGCAGTGCTATCAGATCGGGTCTCGGGGCCTCCGATCAGCCCCAGCATTTT
>NA|many|TRBJ1-2|TRBV7-2
CASSPPGSPNYGYTF
TGTGCCAGCAGCCCACCCGGGTCCCCAAACTATGGCTACACCTTC
>NA|many|TRBJ2-1|TRBV7-9
CASRPTSSRGNEQFF
TGTGCCAGCAGACCGACTAGTTCCCGGGGAAATGAGCAGTTCTTC
>NA|many|TRBJ1-1|TRBV11-2
CASRRDTEAFF
TGTGCCAGCCGCCGGGACACTGAAGCTTTCTTT
>TRBD1|many|TRBJ2-5|TRBV9
CASSVEPGGHQETQYF
TGTGCCAGCAGCGTAGAGCCAGGGGGTCACCAAGAGACCCAGTACTTC
>NA|many|TRBJ2-5|TRBV2
CASSQGWGETQYF
TGTGCCAGCAGCCAAGGTTGGGGTGAGACCCAGTACTTC
>TRBD1|many|TRBJ2-7|TRBV2
CASSDKVWTGRSYEQYF
TGTGCCAGCAGTGATAAGGTGTGGACAGGGAGGTCCTACGAGCAGTACTTC
>NA|many|TRBJ1-1|TRBV3-1
CASSQDVNTEAFF
TGTGCCAGCAGCCAAGATGTGAACACTGAAGCTTTCTTT
>TRBD2|many|TRBJ2-1|TRBV27
CASSLSNGLAGNEQFF
TGTGCCAGCAGTTTATCGAATGGACTAGCGGGTAATGAGCAGTTCTTC
>NA|few|TRBJ2-7|TRBV20-1
CSARDPEGGYEQYF
TGCAGTGCTAGAGATCCGGAAGGGGGCTACGAGCAGTACTTC